A single sample is the source of the 5 T cell receptor beta chains below, sequenced in a study of blood T cells in healthy people across ages. Primed by a sample-barcoded 5' primer and a J-beta primer mix, a second PCR proceeded for 7 to 11 cycles. TCRdb processed the 5' RACE reads anew with MiXCR; each CDR3 protein has one entry. The sample holds approximately 850,000 distinct CDR3 sequences, under 45% seen once. Sequencing was carried out using blood. These receptors were collected from a man between 60 and 75 years old in good health.

In its sample, this clonotype was seen a few times. The rearrangement joins TRBV20-1 to TRBJ1-5; no clear D gene. With 0 bases removed from V and 2 bases from J, the gap between germline ends came to 8 bases. CDR3 length: 14 residues. Germline V lookup: CDR1 DFQATT, CDR2 SNEGSKA (reference sequence). The CDR3 nucleotides are TGCAGTGCTAGAGATCTTAGAGGCAATCAGCCCCAGCATTTT. It is translated as CSARDLRGNQPQHF.

This clonotype was counted ten times or more. CDR3 nucleotide sequence: TGTGCCAGCAGCAAAGCGGAAATTTGGGACAACCTTTGCTACAATGAGCAGTTCTTC. Translating gives CASSKAEIWDNLCYNEQFF. V and J are TRBV21-1 and TRBJ2-1; the table's D gene call, TRBD1, was not cross checked with the DNA. TRBV21-1 has pseudogene status. There are 19 residues in the CDR3.

Regarding this clonotype: A junction end diverges from the germline sequence, so it may reflect a read error. V gene TRBV3-1 combines with J gene TRBJ2-3; TRBD2 agrees at 9 bases. Germline V lookup: CDR1 LGHDT, CDR2 YNNKEL (reference sequence). The CDR3 sequence is 16 residues long. DNA for the CDR3: TGTTCCAGCAGCCAAGGCAGCGGGGGGTACGCAGATACGCAGTATTTT. The encoded protein is CSSSQGSGGYADTQYF.

This clonotype has just a few counts. J is TRBJ2-5 and V is TRBV19, with D uncertain. V dropped 3 bases and J dropped 2 bases, with 16 bases sitting between them. The CDR3 loop spans 16 amino acids. Germline CDR1 is LNHDA and CDR2 is SQIVND (reference sequence). CDR3 residues: CASSISARALQETQYF. In DNA form, the CDR3 reads TGTGCCAGTAGTATTTCGGCTAGAGCTCTGCAAGAGACCCAGTACTTC.

This clonotype was recorded a few times. V is TRBV20-1 and J is TRBJ2-4; D possibly corresponds to TRBD1 (6 bases). CDR1 and CDR2 (germline): DFQATT, SNEGSKA (reference sequence). Trimming shortened V by 2 bases and J by 7 bases, and 6 bases separated the two germline ends. The CDR3 totals 11 residues. The CDR3 region is CSARQGNIQYF. The DNA for the CDR3 is TGCAGTGCTAGACAGGGGAACATTCAGTACTTC.